Described below is a single T cell receptor (beta chain) sequence and its context. Cohort placement rested on clinical history that participants reported themselves. This specimen belongs to a study of blood T cell repertoires in COVID-19. Generated by immunoSEQ multiplex PCR, the TCRdb table keeps only in-frame clones and is missing some. The table shows 200,000 or so clones, with about 80% occurring only once. Trimming removed 1 base at V and 4 bases at J, with 12 bases between. The CDR3 runs 15 residues. Germline loops: CDR1 SGHVS, CDR2 FQNEAQ. Sequenced: PBMCs or T cells enriched from blood (not recorded which). The receptor was derived from a middle-aged man who had recovered from COVID-19. V and J are TRBV7-8 and TRBJ2-3, with D possibly being TRBD2 (5 bases). CDR3 coding DNA: TGTGCCAGCAGCTTAGAGGCGGGCGCGGCAGATACGCAGTATTTT. Translation gives CASSLEAGAADTQYF.